These 2 T cell receptor beta chains share one sample of origin, sequenced in a study of cytomegalovirus exposure and HLA in healthy donors. PCR was performed using 60 Vbeta and 13 Jbeta primers. Method: immunoSEQ multiplex PCR; TCRdb's copy keeps in-frame clones and lacks some. The sample includes 100,000 to 150,000 clones, around 72% of them seen just once. The specimen was PBMCs. Receptors were obtained from a man in his forties or fifties in good health and CMV-seropositive.

This chain uses TRBV5-1 with TRBJ1-4; D gene ambiguous. The V end was cut by 3 bases, the J end by 7 bases, with 13 bases between. The CDR3 is 14 residues long. CDR1 is SGHRS, CDR2 YFSETQ, per germline. The CDR3 protein is CASSSTPIGEKLFF. The CDR3 DNA follows: TGCGCCAGCAGCTCGACACCGATCGGTGAAAAACTGTTTTTT.

The V gene is TRBV7-3, the J gene TRBJ2-1; 8 nucleotides match TRBD2. V gave up 1 base and J gave up 4 bases; unmatched junction bases: 6. The CDR3 has 16 residues. Germline-derived CDR1 and CDR2 are SGHTA and FQGTGA. CDR3 amino acids: CASSLSRLAGYNEQFF. CDR3 bases: TGTGCCAGCAGCTTAAGCAGGTTAGCGGGATACAATGAGCAGTTCTTC.